These 3 T cell receptor beta chains share one sample of origin, sequenced in a study of T cells in women clearing cervical HPV infection. Only in-frame clones appear in the TCRdb table, and some are missing; sequencing was by immunoSEQ multiplex PCR. The specimen's table records about 35,000 clones. The sample taken for sequencing was blood buffy coat. The source is a woman aged 18 to 75 with a cervical HPV16 infection that either progressed to CIN3+ or cleared (not recorded which).

As to this clone: With the read ending 3 residues before the CDR3 end, the germline J gene is used to fill in that end. V gene TRBV5-4 combines with J gene TRBJ2-3; 9 bases fit TRBD2. Trimming cost V 3 bases and J 3 bases; bases outside gene matches: 8. The V gene's germline CDR1 is SGHNT and CDR2 YYREEE (reference sequence). The CDR3 runs to 16 residues. CDR3 in amino acids: CASSWGGLASTDTQYF. CDR3 DNA, as far as it was read: TGTGCCAGCAGCTGGGGAGGACTAGCGTCAACAGATACG.

CDR3 region: CASSIRRGNFKETQYF. Incomplete CDR3 DNA: TGTGCCAGTAGTATAAGGCGGGGAAACTTCAAAGAGACC. This sequence joins TRBV19 and TRBJ2-5, with D tentatively TRBD2 (6 bases). The CDR3 end is not reached by the read, which stops 3 residues before it; the germline J gene fills it in. CDR1 and CDR2 (germline): LNHDA, SQIVND (reference sequence). The CDR3 is made up of 16 amino acids. V was cut by 2 bases and J by 3 bases, with 16 bases left in between.

As to this clone: Read sequence stops 3 residues before the CDR3 end, and the germline J gene provides the missing end. The chain combines TRBV19 with TRBJ2-2, with D possibly TRBD1 on 5 matching bases. Germline V gene sequence: CDR1 LNHDA, CDR2 SQIVND (reference sequence). This CDR3 is built from 15 residues. This CDR3 is CASINRVSGANVLFF. The DNA read from the CDR3 is TGTGCCAGTATAAATAGGGTTTCTGGGGCCAACGTG.